This TCR beta chain was identified in a study of blood T cell repertoires in COVID-19. Study in general: PBMCs, B-cell-depleted T cells, or T cells were the source of the cDNA or gDNA that made up the material.

Assay: immunoSEQ multiplex PCR; the TCRdb copy retains only in-frame clones and omits some. The sample carries some 280,000 clones, approximately 91% recorded once. The CDR3 runs 15 residues. Trimming cost V 7 bases and J 5 bases; bases outside gene matches: 13. Germline V gene data show CDR1 as LNHDA and CDR2 as SQIVND (reference sequence). The clonotype was recovered from a woman aged 40 to 50 who had recovered from COVID-19. The sample taken for sequencing was peripheral blood. The chain joins TRBV19 to TRBJ2-7; 8 bases are shared with TRBD1. The CDR3 is CASKGAGQGGHEQYF. CDR3 nucleotides: TGTGCCAGTAAGGGGGCAGGACAGGGTGGACACGAGCAGTACTTC.